Listed here are 5 T cell receptor beta chains from one sample, sequenced in a study of identical twins. In TCRdb, the 5' RACE reads were re-called with MiXCR into one record per CDR3 protein. The sample consists of 500,000 to 650,000 distinct CDR3 sequences, roughly 7.1% of them appearing once. This same sample was also taken into another study, of yellow fever vaccine responses in identical twins.

Source material: PBMCs. These receptors were obtained from a woman between 18 and 29 years old in good health.

In its sample, this clonotype was seen a few times. The rearrangement links TRBV15 to TRBJ1-2; a possible D gene is TRBD1 (6 bases). This CDR3 contains 16 residues. Trimming left V 0 bases short and J 4 bases short, with 15 bases between. From germline, CDR1 is LNHNV and CDR2 YYDKDF (reference sequence). CDR3 nucleotides: TGTGCCACCAGCAGAGATACCGAGGGGGTCCTCTATGGCTACACCTTC. Translating gives CATSRDTEGVLYGYTF.

The gene calls are TRBV2 and TRBJ2-5; 9 nucleotides line up with TRBD2. This CDR3 is built from 15 residues. J gave up 5 bases and V 3 bases, and 7 bases lay outside the gene matches. Germline CDR1 SNHLY, CDR2 FYNNEI. DNA of the CDR3: TGTGCCAGCAGTGAGTTGGCGGGGGGGTCGGAGACCCAGTACTTC. Protein sequence: CASSELAGGSETQYF.

This clonotype was counted only a few times. V and J are TRBV7-3 and TRBJ2-3; possible D gene TRBD2, 6 bases. Trimming took 1 base from V and 4 from J, leaving 21 bases between them. There are 18 residues in the CDR3. Germline values: CDR1 SGHTA, CDR2 FQGTGA. The CDR3 DNA reads as TGTGCCAGCAGCTTAAGAGGGGCTAGCGTCGCCACGGCAGATACGCAGTATTTT. Translation gives CASSLRGASVATADTQYF.

The rearrangement uses TRBV5-6 and TRBJ2-7; 9 bases fit TRBD1. CDR1 SGHDT and CDR2 YYEEEE come from the germline V gene. Trimming cost V 4 bases and J 1 base; bases outside gene matches: 3. The CDR3 extends over 14 amino acids. The CDR3 nucleotides are TGTGCCAGCAGCCAAGGACAGGGGTCCTACGAGCAGTACGTC. It codes for CASSQGQGSYEQYV.

This clonotype was found a few times. This chain connects TRBV6-5 to TRBJ2-6, with a possible D match to TRBD1 (5 bases). Germline V gene lookup returns CDR1 MNHEY and CDR2 SVGAGI. The V and J ends lost 0 bases and 1 base respectively, with 7 bases between them. The CDR3 is made up of 16 amino acids. This chain's CDR3 is CASSYSYRSGANVLTF. The CDR3 nucleotides read TGTGCCAGCAGTTACTCGTACAGGTCTGGGGCCAACGTCCTGACTTTC.